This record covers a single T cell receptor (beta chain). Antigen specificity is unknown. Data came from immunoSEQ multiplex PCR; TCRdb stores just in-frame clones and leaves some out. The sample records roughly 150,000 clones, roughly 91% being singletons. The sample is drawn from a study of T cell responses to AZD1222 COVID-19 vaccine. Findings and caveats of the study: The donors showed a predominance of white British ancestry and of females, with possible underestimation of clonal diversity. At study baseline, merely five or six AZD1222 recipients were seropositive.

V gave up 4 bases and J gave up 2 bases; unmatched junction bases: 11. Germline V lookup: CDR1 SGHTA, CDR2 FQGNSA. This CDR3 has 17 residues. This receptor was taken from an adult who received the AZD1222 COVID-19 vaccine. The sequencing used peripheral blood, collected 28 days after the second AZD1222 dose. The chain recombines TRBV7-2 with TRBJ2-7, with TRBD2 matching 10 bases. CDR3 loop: CASSSSPLAGSPYEQYF. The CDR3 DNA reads TGTGCCAGCAGCTCCAGTCCACTAGCGGGGTCCCCCTACGAGCAGTACTTC.